Below, 20 T cell receptor beta chains from the same sample are listed, as sequenced in a study of T-cell memory formation after mild COVID-19. TCRdb passed the 5' RACE reads through MiXCR, listing each CDR3 protein once. This table holds roughly 150,000 distinct CDR3 sequences, 14% found once. Specimen: PBMCs or a T cell subset sorted from them (not recorded which). The receptors stem from an adult woman who had mild COVID-19 (a few samples of this study predate the infection). Cell type and time point are not known.

The V and J genes are TRBV29-1 and TRBJ1-2; TRBD1 might be the D (6 bases). CDR3 length: 10 residues. The V end lost 6 bases, the J end lost 8 bases, and 10 bases lay between the germline ends. CDR1 and CDR2 from the germline V gene are SQVTM and ANQGSEA. This CDR3 is CSVAGDGYTF. As DNA, the CDR3 is TGCAGCGTAGCAGGGGACGGCTACACCTTC.

A word on this clonotype: It may be a read error: a sequence one base away is much more abundant. The chain links TRBV7-9 to TRBJ2-3, with unresolved D. The CDR3 is 13 residues long. Germline lookup yields CDR1 SEHNR and CDR2 FQNEAQ (reference sequence). CDR3 region: CAGRNPNADTQYF. CDR3 sequence (DNA): TGTGCCGGCAGGAACCCTAATGCAGATACGCAGTATTTT.

Only a few counts were recorded for this clonotype. The V call is TRBV5-1, the J call TRBJ2-7, with D possibly matching TRBD1 (6 bases). Trimming shortened V by 4 bases and J by 2 bases, and 16 bases separated the two germline ends. The CDR3 runs to 15 residues. Germline loops: CDR1 SGHRS, CDR2 YFSETQ. The CDR3 spells CASSPFPGETYEQYF. In nucleotides, the CDR3 is TGCGCCAGCAGCCCCTTCCCAGGGGAGACCTACGAGCAGTACTTC.

This clonotype occurred many times. This sequence joins TRBV7-9 and TRBJ2-7; D is perhaps TRBD1 (6 bases). Germline V gene data show CDR1 as SEHNR and CDR2 as FQNEAQ (reference sequence). Between the trimmed V and J ends, which lost 1 base and 1 base, there was a span of 11 bases. The CDR3 extends over 15 amino acids. The CDR3: CASSLGDTLSYEQYF. The CDR3 nucleotides are TGTGCCAGCAGCTTAGGGGACACCCTGTCCTACGAGCAGTACTTC.

On this clonotype: At one end, the junction sequence differs from germline, possibly due to a read error. The genes are TRBV24-1 and TRBJ1-5, with a weak D call TRBD1 (5 bases). This CDR3 contains 15 residues. The germline V gene encodes CDR1 KGHDR and CDR2 SFDVKD. The CDR3 spells CATSDSGQLNQTQHF. DNA for the CDR3: TGTGCCACCAGTGATTCTGGACAACTCAATCAGACCCAGCATTTT.

The CDR3 nucleotides read TGTGCCAGCAGCTTCGGACTAGCGGTCGGGTCCTACGAGCAGTACTTC. Translating gives CASSFGLAVGSYEQYF. The chain joins TRBV7-2 to TRBJ2-7; TRBD2 aligns across 10 bases. Looked up from germline, CDR1 is SGHTA and CDR2 is FQGNSA. The CDR3 extends over 16 amino acids. V shed 3 bases and J 1 base; nucleotides not matched to a gene: 6.

The rearrangement joins TRBV12-3 or TRBV12-4 to TRBJ2-1; D remains ambiguous. CDR3 length: 13 amino acids. Trimming took off 4 bases at V and 7 bases at J, with 11 bases between the two ends. DNA of the CDR3: TGTGCCAGCAGTTACGTTGGGTGGAATGAGCAGTTCTTC. Translation: CASSYVGWNEQFF.

The V gene is TRBV7-8, the J gene TRBJ2-3, with 7 bases aligning to TRBD1. Germline assignment: CDR1 SGHVS and CDR2 FQNEAQ. The V gene end was trimmed by 3 bases and the J gene end by 6 bases; junction bases not matched to a gene: 15. The CDR3 loop spans 17 amino acids. The DNA of the CDR3 is TGTGCCAGCAGCTTTATCCCGGGACAGAGGATGGTCGATACGCAGTATTTT. Amino acid sequence: CASSFIPGQRMVDTQYF.

V is TRBV27 and J is TRBJ1-1; D ambiguous. CDR1 MNHEY and CDR2 SMNVEV come from the germline V gene (reference sequence). Trimming took 7 bases from V and 0 from J, leaving 9 bases between them. This CDR3 comprises 13 residues. CDR3 nucleotide sequence: TGTGCCAGCAAAGGGTGGGTGAACACTGAAGCTTTCTTT. Encoded protein: CASKGWVNTEAFF.

The chain combines TRBV9 with TRBJ2-5; possible D gene TRBD2, 6 bases. Germline lookup yields CDR1 SGDLS and CDR2 YYNGEE. The length of the CDR3 is 14 residues. Trimming removed 0 bases at V and 3 bases at J, with 9 bases between. CDR3 in amino acids: CASSVAGVEETQYF. Written as DNA, the CDR3 is TGTGCCAGCAGCGTAGCGGGGGTTGAAGAGACCCAGTACTTC. Looking up the rest from reference TRBV9 and TRBJ2-5 gives the full variable domain: DSGVTQTPKHLITATGQRVTLRCSPRSGDLSVYWYQQSLDQGLQFLIQYYNGEERAKGNILERFSAQQFPDLHSELNLSSLELGDSALYFCASSVAGVEETQYFGPGTRLLVL.

The gene calls are TRBV7-2 and TRBJ2-1; TRBD2 might be the D (6 bases). The ends were cut back, 5 bases at V and 6 bases at J, with 17 bases in the middle. Germline-derived CDR1 and CDR2 are SGHTA and FQGNSA. This CDR3 region has 15 residues. This CDR3 reads CASSAHPGSSNEQFF. In DNA, the CDR3 is TGTGCCAGCAGCGCCCACCCCGGGAGCTCCAATGAGCAGTTCTTC. Drawing the rest from reference TRBV7-2 and TRBJ2-1, the complete variable domain is GAGVSQSPSNKVTEKGKDVELRCDPISGHTALYWYRQSLGQGLEFLIYFQGNSAPDKSGLPSDRFSAERTGGSVSTLTIQRTQQEDSAVYLCASSAHPGSSNEQFFGPGTRLTVL.

The chain recombines TRBV11-2 with TRBJ2-7, with a possible D match to TRBD2 (5 bases). Germline V gene lookup returns CDR1 SGHAT and CDR2 FQNNGV. The CDR3 is made up of 15 amino acids. Trimming shortened V by 5 bases and J by 6 bases, and 20 bases separated the two germline ends. CDR3 sequence reads: CASSPLVGLRSEQYF. CDR3 in DNA: TGTGCCAGCAGCCCCTTGGTTGGACTCAGATCCGAGCAGTACTTC.

The chain employs TRBV5-6 and TRBJ1-1; D is ambiguous. CDR3 length: 13 amino acids. Trimming stripped 3 bases from V and 3 bases from J, with 9 bases between. CDR1 is SGHDT and CDR2 is YYEEEE in the germline V gene. The CDR3 region is CASSWDSDTEAFF. DNA of the CDR3: TGTGCCAGCAGCTGGGATTCGGACACTGAAGCTTTCTTT.

This clonotype was seen once. V is TRBV9 and J is TRBJ2-7; the match to TRBD1 covers 9 bases. In germline, CDR1 is SGDLS, CDR2 YYNGEE. The CDR3 loop spans 16 amino acids. Trimming cost V 0 bases and J 2 bases; bases outside gene matches: 6. CDR3 coding DNA: TGTGCCAGCAGCGTAGGCTCGGGACAGGGACCCTACGAGCAGTACTTC. As protein: CASSVGSGQGPYEQYF.

This clonotype has more than one count but fewer than ten. The V and J genes are TRBV4-2 and TRBJ1-5, with a weak D call TRBD1 (5 bases). The germline CDR1 and CDR2 sequences are LGHNA and YNFKEQ. This CDR3 spans 15 amino acids. The germline V and J ends were trimmed by 1 base and 0 bases, with 7 bases remaining between them. For the CDR3, the DNA is TGTGCCAGCAGCCAAGCAGGGTATAGCAATCAGCCCCAGCATTTT. Protein: CASSQAGYSNQPQHF.

This clonotype has at least ten counts. The CDR3 coding sequence is TGCAGCGTCGCGGTGAACACTGAAGCTTTCTTT. It is translated as CSVAVNTEAFF. The J gene is TRBJ1-1, the V gene TRBV29-1; D call uncertain. The CDR3 runs 11 residues. CDR1 is SQVTM, CDR2 ANQGSEA, per germline. Trimming shortened V by 6 bases and J by 0 bases, and 5 bases separated the two germline ends.

This clonotype was counted a few times. The rearrangement joins TRBV20-1 to TRBJ2-1, with D maybe TRBD1 (7 bases). The CDR3 contains 20 residues. The germline V gene has CDR1 DFQATT and CDR2 SNEGSKA (reference sequence). Trimming took 0 bases from V and 6 from J, leaving 30 bases between them. DNA of the CDR3: TGCAGTGCTAGAGATTTACTGGGTCAGGGGGGACGAGCGGGCATCAATGAGCAGTTCTTC. This sequence encodes CSARDLLGQGGRAGINEQFF.

This clonotype was observed a few times. This chain connects TRBV27 to TRBJ2-3; TRBD2 matches at 7 bases. CDR3 size: 14 residues. Germline lookup yields CDR1 MNHEY and CDR2 SMNVEV (reference sequence). Germline trimming cut 11 bases from V and 0 bases from J; bases unmatched to any gene: 8. The CDR3 DNA sequence: TGTGCCTCATCTGGGGGGGTTAGCACAGATACGCAGTATTTT. It yields the protein CASSGGVSTDTQYF.

This clonotype showed up just a few times. The rearrangement joins TRBV12-3 or TRBV12-4 to TRBJ2-3; D is uncertain. Trimming removed 3 bases at V and 6 bases at J, with 7 bases between. The CDR3 length is 12 residues. CDR3 bases: TGTGCCAGCAGTTTCTCGGCGGATACGCAGTATTTT. As protein: CASSFSADTQYF.

This clonotype has more than one count but fewer than ten. CDR3 bases: TGTGCCAGCAGCTTAGCGGTTTATGGAAACACCATATATTTT. Its protein product is CASSLAVYGNTIYF. The gene calls are TRBV7-9 and TRBJ1-3, with D uncertain. Per the germline V gene, CDR1 is SEHNR and CDR2 is FQNEAQ (reference sequence). The CDR3 is 14 amino acids. The V gene lost 0 bases and the J gene lost 3 bases, with 6 bases spanning the gap.